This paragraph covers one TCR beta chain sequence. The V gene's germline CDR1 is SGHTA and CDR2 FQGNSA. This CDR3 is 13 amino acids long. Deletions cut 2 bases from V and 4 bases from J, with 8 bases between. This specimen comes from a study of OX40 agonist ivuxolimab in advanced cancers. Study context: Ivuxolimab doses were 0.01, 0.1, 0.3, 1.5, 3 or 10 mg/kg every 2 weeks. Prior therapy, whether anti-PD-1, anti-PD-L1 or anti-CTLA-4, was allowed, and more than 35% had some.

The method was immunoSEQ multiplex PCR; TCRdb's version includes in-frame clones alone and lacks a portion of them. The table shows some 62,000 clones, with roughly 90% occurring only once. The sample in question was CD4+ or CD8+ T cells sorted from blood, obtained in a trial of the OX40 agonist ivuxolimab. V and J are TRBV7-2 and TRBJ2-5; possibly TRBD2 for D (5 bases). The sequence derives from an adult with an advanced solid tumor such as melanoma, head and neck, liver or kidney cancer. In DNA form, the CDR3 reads TGTGCCAGCAGCTTAAGTGGGAGAGAGACCCAGTACTTC. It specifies CASSLSGRETQYF.